This T cell receptor (beta chain) was captured by sequencing in a study of T cells after yellow fever vaccination. Study-level results: The booster saw the reappearance of most primary-vaccination clones (around 95% CD4, 88% CD8).

TCRdb ran MiXCR on the 5' RACE reads and lists one entry per CDR3 protein. The sample comprises about 350,000 distinct CDR3 sequences, approximately 13% of which are singletons, and 3.2% rests with the top ten. Germline trimming cut 5 bases from V and 5 bases from J; bases unmatched to any gene: 6. The CDR3 extends over 14 amino acids. Germline CDR1 and CDR2: MNHEY and SMNVEV (reference sequence). This clonotype was detected many times. Antigen specificity is unknown. Specimen: CD4+ T cells sorted from PBMCs, collected 15 days after the yellow fever booster vaccination. This rearrangement joins TRBV27 to TRBJ1-5; TRBD1 matches at 7 bases. The clonotype was recovered from a man aged 18 to 29 who received the YFV17D yellow fever vaccine. The CDR3 coding sequence is TGTGCCAGCAGTCCACAGGGGTACTATCAGCCCCAGCATTTT. This encodes CASSPQGYYQPQHF.